These 30 T cell receptor beta chains were sequenced from one sample in a study of T cells in Graves' hyperthyroidism and ophthalmopathy. Regions amplified from RNA transcripts were the TCR beta CDR3 regions. Researchers ran a first-round RT-PCR on the TCR CDR3 using the HTBI primer set. TCRdb re-derived calls from the multiplex PCR reads in MiXCR, one entry per CDR3 protein. Among 500,000 to 650,000 distinct CDR3 sequences listed, 15% to 20% were seen once. Sequencing was done on a sample of blood. These receptors were taken from a woman aged 18-29 years with Graves' ophthalmopathy.

This clonotype was detected a few times. This rearrangement joins TRBV7-9 to TRBJ2-7, with 10 bases that match TRBD1. Germline CDR1 reads SEHNR; CDR2 reads FQNEAQ (reference sequence). The V gene end was trimmed by 5 bases and the J gene end by 5 bases; junction bases not matched to a gene: 9. This CDR3 is 15 amino acids long. Here the CDR3 reads CASSQPGTGANEQYF. In DNA form, the CDR3 reads TGTGCCAGCAGCCAACCCGGGACAGGGGCCAACGAGCAGTACTTC.

This clonotype appeared many times. The chain couples TRBV28 to TRBJ2-3; 10 bases map to TRBD2. The CDR3 spans 15 residues. Unmatched junction bases numbered 9, after V lost 11 bases and J lost 1 base. CDR1 is MDHEN, CDR2 SYDVKM, per germline. The CDR3 sequence is CALGYTSGGTDTQYF. In nucleotides, the CDR3 is TGTGCCCTGGGGTATACTAGCGGGGGCACAGATACGCAGTATTTT.

This clonotype was detected a few times. The chain uses TRBV29-1 and TRBJ1-3; no clear D. Germline-derived CDR1 and CDR2 are SQVTM and ANQGSEA. The ends were cut back, 4 bases at V and 0 bases at J, with 7 bases in the middle. The CDR3 covers 13 residues. This CDR3 reads CSVAGVSGNTIYF. CDR3 in DNA: TGCAGCGTTGCCGGGGTCTCTGGAAACACCATATATTTT.

The V and J genes are TRBV6-1 and TRBJ2-1; 11 positions match TRBD2. This CDR3 comprises 15 residues. Germline CDR1 and CDR2: MNHNS and SASEGT. Trimming cost V 8 bases and J 7 bases; bases outside gene matches: 10. Here the CDR3 DNA reads TGTGCCAGCGCCACTAGCGGGAGAAGCTGGAATGAGCAGTTCTTC. Its translation is CASATSGRSWNEQFF.

This rearrangement joins TRBV20-1 to TRBJ2-1; 10 nucleotides align to TRBD2. V was clipped by 6 bases and J by 7 bases; unmatched bases: 9. Germline V lookup: CDR1 DFQATT, CDR2 SNEGSKA (reference sequence). This CDR3 spans 14 amino acids. The CDR3 DNA reads TGCAGTGCGCCCCTAGCGGGAGTTAGGAATGAGCAGTTCTTC. Amino acid sequence: CSAPLAGVRNEQFF.

The rearrangement uses TRBV6-1 and TRBJ2-7; D might be TRBD1 (6 bases). Looked up from germline, CDR1 is MNHNS and CDR2 is SASEGT. Trimming shortened V by 9 bases and J by 5 bases, and 11 bases separated the two germline ends. The CDR3 has 11 amino acids. CDR3 sequence (DNA): TGTGCCAGTACAGGGTACCACGAGCAGTACTTC. Residues: CASTGYHEQYF.

The table lists this clonotype with many counts. The chain couples TRBV7-9 to TRBJ2-3; TRBD2 agrees at 7 bases. The length of the CDR3 is 15 residues. Germline CDR1 SEHNR, CDR2 FQNEAQ (reference sequence). V dropped 1 base and J dropped 4; count of bases not matched to a gene: 5. Here the CDR3 reads CASSLVGGGADTQYF. CDR3 nucleotides: TGTGCCAGCAGCTTAGTTGGCGGGGGTGCAGATACGCAGTATTTT. Complete variable domain (other parts from reference TRBV7-9 and TRBJ2-3): DTGVSQNPRHKITKRGQNVTFRCDPISEHNRLYWYRQTLGQGPEFLTYFQNEAQLEKSRLLSDRFSAERPKGSFSTLEIQRTEQGDSAMYLCASSLVGGGADTQYFGPGTRLTVL.

The gene calls are TRBV28 and TRBJ1-3; unclear D gene. The CDR3 has 15 residues. V was shortened by 7 bases and J by 0 bases, with 13 bases between the two germline ends. Germline V lookup: CDR1 MDHEN, CDR2 SYDVKM. The CDR3 DNA reads TGTGCCAGCACCTCTGGAGTAATCTCTGGAAACACCATATATTTT. This translates into CASTSGVISGNTIYF.

The V call is TRBV10-3, the J call TRBJ1-2; D remains unclear. The germline gives CDR1 ENHRY, CDR2 SYGVKD. Trimming removed 10 bases from V and 4 bases from J, with 13 bases in between. This CDR3 is built from 12 residues. The CDR3 here is CATVGRIYGYTF. CDR3 coding DNA: TGTGCCACCGTAGGCAGAATCTATGGCTACACCTTC.

This clonotype was recorded many times. The chain uses TRBV2 and TRBJ2-7, with a possible D match to TRBD1 (6 bases). The CDR3 consists of 14 residues. Trimming cost V 4 bases and J 4 bases, with 14 bases left between them. The germline CDR1 and CDR2 sequences are SNHLY and FYNNEI. CDR3 coding DNA: TGTGCCAGCAGTGTCCCCCAGGGGAAATACGAGCAGTACTTC. Translated, it gives CASSVPQGKYEQYF.

This clonotype was detected many times. The V and J genes are TRBV11-2 and TRBJ2-5; D may be TRBD2 (6 bases). Between the trimmed V and J ends, which lost 0 bases and 2 bases, there was a span of 10 bases. CDR1 and CDR2 from the germline V gene are SGHAT and FQNNGV. This CDR3 has 15 residues. The CDR3 here is CASSLEASEQETQYF. In DNA, the CDR3 is TGTGCCAGCAGCTTAGAGGCTAGCGAACAAGAGACCCAGTACTTC.

This clonotype was found many times. The chain couples TRBV10-3 to TRBJ1-1, with 8 nucleotides matching TRBD1. Germline CDR1 ENHRY, CDR2 SYGVKD. The CDR3 runs 16 residues. V lost 10 bases and J lost 3; bases outside the gene matches: 16. This chain's CDR3 is CATFLGQGAGYTEAFF. As DNA, the CDR3 is TGTGCCACCTTTTTAGGACAGGGAGCGGGATACACTGAAGCTTTCTTT.

This clonotype was detected only a few times. The V gene is TRBV6-9, the J gene TRBJ2-3; TRBD2 agrees at 13 bases. CDR1 is MNHGY, CDR2 SVAAGI, per germline. Germline trimming cut 3 bases from V and 9 bases from J; bases unmatched to any gene: 3. This CDR3 has 14 residues. The CDR3 DNA reads TGTGCCAGCAGTTACGGACTAGCGGGAGTCACGCAGTATTTT. This codes for CASSYGLAGVTQYF.

This clonotype was detected many times. V gene TRBV30 combines with J gene TRBJ2-3; D not certain. Germline values: CDR1 GTSNPN, CDR2 SVGIG (reference sequence). The CDR3 is made up of 14 amino acids. Trimming shortened V by 3 bases and J by 2 bases, and 12 bases separated the two germline ends. The CDR3: CAWRPDLPTDTQYF. DNA for the CDR3: TGTGCCTGGAGACCGGACCTACCCACAGATACGCAGTATTTT.

This clonotype has at least ten counts. This sequence joins TRBV28 and TRBJ1-2; 7 bases are a match to TRBD1. The V and J ends lost 6 bases and 4 bases, in that order; junction bases with no gene match: 8. This CDR3 is built from 14 residues. From germline, CDR1 is MDHEN and CDR2 SYDVKM. The CDR3 sequence: CASRSGDRVYGYTF. CDR3 nucleotide sequence: TGTGCCAGCAGATCTGGCGACAGGGTCTATGGCTACACCTTC.

V usage is TRBV4-1 and J usage is TRBJ2-5; D may be TRBD1 or TRBD2 (5 bases each). This CDR3 region has 13 residues. V lost 6 bases, J lost 4 bases, and 12 bases lay in between. Germline V gene lookup returns CDR1 MGHRA and CDR2 YSYEKL. This CDR3 reads CASSSGPRETQYF. In nucleotides, the CDR3 is TGCGCCAGCAGTTCGGGACCTAGAGAGACCCAGTACTTC.

This clonotype has at least ten counts. The chain couples TRBV11-2 to TRBJ2-7; the D is unclear. V was shortened by 0 bases and J by 3 bases, with 9 bases between the two germline ends. CDR1 and CDR2 (germline): SGHAT, FQNNGV. This CDR3 is built from 14 residues. The CDR3 DNA reads TGTGCCAGCAGCTTAGAGGCTAACATCTACGAGCAGTACTTC. Amino acid sequence: CASSLEANIYEQYF. Full variable domain (outside the CDR3, taken from reference TRBV11-2 and TRBJ2-7): EAGVAQSPRYKIIEKRQSVAFWCNPISGHATLYWYQQILGQGPKLLIQFQNNGVVDDSQLPKDRFSAERLKGVDSTLKIQPAKLEDSAVYLCASSLEANIYEQYFGPGTRLTVT.

This clonotype occurred many times. The chain combines TRBV9 with TRBJ1-1, with D hard to call. The CDR3 is 13 amino acids. V lost 4 bases and J 4 bases, leaving 11 bases between the germline ends. Germline V gene lookup returns CDR1 SGDLS and CDR2 YYNGEE. The CDR3 DNA reads as TGTGCCAGCAGCCAATGGGTCGGCACTGAAGCTTTCTTT. Translating it yields CASSQWVGTEAFF.

This clonotype was seen a handful of times. The J gene is TRBJ2-2, the V gene TRBV6-4; 9 bases are shared with TRBD1. CDR3 size: 15 residues. The V gene's germline CDR1 is MRHNA and CDR2 SNTAGT. V lost 2 bases and J lost 6; bases outside the gene matches: 4. CDR3 nucleotides: TGTGCCAGCAGTGACCCAGGGACAGGGTCCGGGGAGCTGTTTTTT. Amino acid sequence: CASSDPGTGSGELFF.

This clonotype was seen at least ten times. Germline and junction disagree at one end, which may indicate a read error. CDR3 region: CSARAGTGYVEQYF. In DNA form, the CDR3 reads TGCAGTGCGAGAGCCGGGACAGGGTATGTCGAGCAGTACTTC. The chain uses TRBV20-1 and TRBJ2-7; 9 bases line up with TRBD1. This CDR3 is built from 14 residues. The germline gives CDR1 DFQATT, CDR2 SNEGSKA (reference sequence).

A few counts support this clonotype. V is TRBV10-3 and J is TRBJ1-6; D uncertain. The length of the CDR3 is 14 residues. CDR1 ENHRY and CDR2 SYGVKD come from the germline V gene. V gave up 3 bases and J gave up 8 bases, with 11 bases separating them. The CDR3 protein is CAISEGNWDSPLHF. The CDR3 DNA is TGTGCCATCAGTGAAGGCAATTGGGATTCACCCCTCCACTTT.

V gene TRBV18 combines with J gene TRBJ2-7; D gene uncertain. The CDR3 length is 14 residues. V shed 4 bases and J shed 1 base, with 11 bases lying between them. From germline, CDR1 is KGHSH and CDR2 LQKENI. The CDR3 DNA sequence: TGTGCCAGCTCACTCCCTGGAGCGTCCTACGAGCAGTACTTC. Translating gives CASSLPGASYEQYF.

In its sample, this clonotype was seen many times. The chain employs TRBV12-3 or TRBV12-4 and TRBJ2-3; 11 bases map to TRBD2. The V segment lost 6 bases and the J segment 4 bases; nucleotides outside the gene matches: 6. The CDR3 runs to 15 residues. CDR3 region: CASRITSGRADTQYF. CDR3 bases: TGTGCCAGCAGGATAACTAGCGGGAGAGCAGATACGCAGTATTTT.

The sample holds a few counts of this clonotype. V and J are TRBV6-1 and TRBJ1-6; D uncertain. Trimming removed 1 base from V and 4 bases from J, with 2 bases in between. CDR3 length: 13 amino acids. Germline V CDR1 and CDR2: MNHNS, SASEGT. The DNA for the CDR3 is TGTGCCAGCAGTGAAGGGTATAATTCACCCCTCCACTTT. It codes for CASSEGYNSPLHF.

The chain carries TRBV12-3 or TRBV12-4 and TRBJ2-3; TRBD1 might be the D (6 bases). With 5 bases removed from V and 2 bases from J, the gap between germline ends came to 11 bases. This CDR3 comprises 14 residues. CDR3 sequence: CASSRAGDTDTQYF. The CDR3 DNA reads as TGTGCCAGCAGTAGGGCAGGGGACACAGATACGCAGTATTTT.

V gene TRBV6-5 combines with J gene TRBJ2-2; 9 bases fit TRBD1. After removal of 2 bases from V and 5 bases from J, the junction contained 3 bases not matched to a gene. Germline CDR1 and CDR2: MNHEY and SVGAGI. The CDR3 covers 15 residues. CDR3 residues: CASSYDRGGTGELFF. The CDR3 DNA reads as TGTGCCAGCAGTTACGACAGGGGGGGGACCGGGGAGCTGTTTTTT.

The genes are TRBV19 and TRBJ2-7, with D tentatively TRBD2 (5 bases). The germline V and J ends were trimmed by 5 bases and 2 bases, with 13 bases remaining between them. CDR3 length: 14 residues. Germline CDR1 and CDR2: LNHDA and SQIVND (reference sequence). The DNA for the CDR3 is TGTGCCAGTAGTGCCAGTACGGGAACCTACGAGCAGTACTTC. This codes for CASSASTGTYEQYF.

This clonotype was seen ten or more times. The chain carries TRBV10-3 and TRBJ1-2; tentatively, D is TRBD1 (5 bases). Trimming left V 9 bases short and J 3 bases short, with 20 bases between. In germline, CDR1 is ENHRY, CDR2 SYGVKD. This CDR3 has 15 amino acids. The CDR3 protein is CAIANSGNRDYGYTF. The CDR3 DNA follows: TGTGCCATAGCGAACTCAGGGAATCGAGACTATGGCTACACCTTC.

This clonotype was seen a few times. This chain connects TRBV5-1 to TRBJ1-4; tentative D call: TRBD1 (5 bases). V lost 5 bases to trimming and J lost 4 bases, with 9 bases between them. Per germline, CDR1 SGHRS and CDR2 YFSETQ. This CDR3 spans 13 amino acids. This CDR3 reads CASRGTLNEKLFF. CDR3 nucleotides: TGCGCCAGCAGAGGGACCCTTAATGAAAAACTGTTTTTT.

This clonotype has ten or more counts. V is TRBV27 and J is TRBJ2-1; D is uncertain. Trimming left V 5 bases short and J 7 bases short, with 18 bases between. Per germline, CDR1 MNHEY and CDR2 SMNVEV (reference sequence). There are 15 residues in the CDR3. The CDR3: CASSPWSSLENEQFF. The CDR3 nucleotides are TGTGCCAGCAGTCCCTGGTCCTCTTTGGAGAATGAGCAGTTCTTC.